This TCR beta chain was sequenced during a study of beta chain features in type 1 diabetes. Findings and caveats of the study: In all four CD4+ subsets, TCRB CDR3 length was significantly, moderately reduced in type 1 diabetes.

The whole isolated RNA underwent reverse transcription, so sequencing captured expressed TCRB transcripts. Method: immunoSEQ multiplex PCR; TCRdb's copy keeps in-frame clones and lacks some. Of 300,000 to 400,000 clones in the sample, about 10% were seen once. This clone was seen more than once but under ten times. Its antigen is undetermined. The germline V gene encodes CDR1 MNHNS and CDR2 SASEGT. Losses at the gene ends were 6 bases for V and 8 bases for J; bases not matched to a gene: 12. This CDR3 has 14 amino acids. Sorting that relied on CD45RO/CCR7/CD25/CD127/CD95/CD27 yielded CD4+ naive, central memory, regulatory and stem cell-like memory cells.

The chain uses TRBV6-1 and TRBJ1-2; 7 nucleotides agree with TRBD1. The sample taken for sequencing was central memory CD4+ T cells from blood. The sequence came from a man aged 25 to 40 with type 1 diabetes. Here the CDR3 reads CASRVKGAGIGYTF. CDR3 DNA sequence: TGTGCCAGCAGAGTGAAGGGGGCAGGGATCGGCTACACCTTC.